This T cell receptor (beta chain) is drawn from a study of T cell responses to AZD1222 COVID-19 vaccine. Regarding the study as a whole: White British donors predominated, females outnumbered males, and clonal diversity was possibly underestimated.

V was pared by 0 bases and J by 7 bases, with 11 bases of the junction left unmatched. Germline CDR1 is MNHEY and CDR2 is SVGEGT. The CDR3 consists of 17 residues. Turning to this clone: The antigen is unknown.

Only in-frame clones appear in the TCRdb table, and some are missing; sequencing was by immunoSEQ multiplex PCR. The sample carries 150,000 or so clones, about 90% recorded once. This chain uses TRBV6-2 or TRBV6-3 with TRBJ2-1; 8 bases match TRBD1. Specimen: peripheral blood, collected on day 0 of AZD1222 vaccination. This TCR was sampled from an adult in good health. CDR3 sequence reads: CASSYSRQGPDRNEQFF. DNA for the CDR3: TGTGCCAGCAGTTACTCAAGACAGGGGCCGGATCGAAATGAGCAGTTCTTC.